Sequencing of this T cell receptor beta chain was carried out in a study of CD8+ T cells in alopecia areata (dated by TCRdb to the late 2010s). Describing the broader study: The treated patients, all with moderate-to-severe alopecia areata, were enrolled in an open-label pilot trial of oral tofacitinib given at 5 to 10 mg twice daily. Scalp clonality was compared across normal scalp (n=4), patchy alopecia areata scalp (n=8), and alopecia totalis/universalis scalp (n=8). The study used high-throughput TCRbeta sequencing to examine T cell clonal expansion in alopecia areata, in both the C3H/HeJ mouse model and human patients. In treated patients, disease severity was measured using the SALT score, which gives the percentage of scalp surface area affected. RNA was obtained with the PAXgene miRNA kit for fixed scalp, the miRNeasy kit for PBMCs, and the RNeasy kit for mouse skin. Amplification of TCRbeta CDR3 regions was done by immunoSEQ multiplex PCR using 35 Vbeta forward primers and 13 Jbeta reverse primers. Scalp tissue and sorted CD4+ and CD8+ peripheral blood T cells from patchy and totalis/universalis alopecia areata patients and from healthy controls were covered by human TCRbeta sequencing. Biopsies were taken from tofacitinib-treated patients at baseline and again at 4 and 24 weeks into treatment, and several of those patients also had a later scalp biopsy. Tofacitinib was administered for 6 to 18 months, and 6 months of follow-up off drug were then conducted to assess delayed response and recurrence. The paper's findings and limits, for the study overall: Shared TCR sequences between patients were less evident than in mice, which may be partly attributable to HLA diversity in the patient population. Unlike mouse skin, where gammadelta T cells dominate, normal human skin contains resident alphabeta T cells that get sequenced too, which complicates analysis of the scalp TCR repertoire. With tofacitinib, both scalp clonality and the number of expanded CD8+ clones among the top 100 scalp clones went down significantly. Because the treated cohort was small and had only one nonresponder, larger studies are needed to examine links between baseline CD8+ expansion and response. Many expanded lesional clones persisted in scalp and blood during tofacitinib treatment, which may partly explain relapse after stopping treatment. Compared with normal scalp, lesional scalp had higher clonality and more expanded CD8+ clones, particularly in alopecia totalis/universalis, a pattern that suggests antigenic drive.

This sample's treatment or condition label indicates: oral pan-JAK inhibitor, 5-10 mg twice daily. Peripheral blood and lesional scalp punch biopsies were obtained from patients with alopecia areata. PBMCs were isolated by density centrifugation and stained for CD3, CD4 and CD8, after which CD4+ and CD8+ T cells were sorted on a FACSAria. Comment on this clone: What this receptor recognizes is not known. Base qualities were left out, and no much larger clone turns up one base away.

The receptor library was made with the immunoSEQ multiplex PCR assay. To provide template for TCR sequencing, every sample had RNA extracted and reverse transcribed into cDNA. SuperScript III was used to make first-strand cDNA, primed with a 2:1 mix of oligo-dT and random hexamers. A synthetic immune receptor repertoire was used to assess amplification bias, and residual bias was removed computationally. Under the source paper's analysis protocol: Raw reads were preprocessed to remove errors, and CDR3 was defined by IMGT conventions from the conserved cysteine to phenylalanine. Clonality was computed as 1 minus the Shannon entropy, with the entropy normalized by log2 of the number of productive unique TCRs. Whether scalp clones were CD4 or CD8 was inferred by matching scalp TCRbeta sequences against CD4 and CD8 repertoires sorted from blood. This immuneACCESS table, as held by TCRdb, lists in-frame sequences with V and J called but not all clones. Of the missing ones, under half trace to an unresolved V gene in checked studies; the others have no known cause. V, J and clone size derive from that table, while D and trimming were established from the DNA sequence. Here the sample has roughly 180,000 clones; around 49% occur a single time. In total, the top ten clones hold roughly 9.1% of the sample.

The sample consisted of CD8+ T cells sorted from blood, taken around week 53, from a patient treated with tofacitinib. This sequence was found in a human donor with alopecia areata.

For the CDR3, the sequence is CAAGKGVNTEAFF. The nucleotide sequence reads as follows: TGTGCCGCAGGGAAGGGAGTGAACACTGAAGCTTTCTTT. The sequence is built from TRBV9 and TRBJ1-1; possibly the D gene is TRBD1, per 5 matching bases. Spanning cysteine to phenylalanine, the CDR3 consists of 13 amino acids. Here the CDR3 DNA is all that survives: 39 bases in frame from base 1. Trimming takes 10 bases from V and 0 bases from J, and the germline ends sit 13 bases apart. Via the germline V gene, CDR1 is SGDLS and CDR2 YYNGEE.